This T cell receptor (beta chain) appears in the sequencing data of a study of STAT3 mutations in large granular lymphocyte leukemia. General study results and limits: In T-cell large granular lymphocyte leukemia, about half of patients showed multiple immunodominant subclonotypes.

In regard to this clone: Antigen unknown.

The table came from immunoSEQ multiplex PCR; TCRdb's copy has only in-frame clones and leaves some out. This sample carries 25,000 to 30,000 clones, 60% to 85% of them seen once, and the ten largest clones take 25% to 35%. Trimming took off 3 bases at V and 4 bases at J, with 3 bases between the two ends. The CDR3 is 11 residues long. In germline, CDR1 is LNHDA, CDR2 SQIVND (reference sequence). The receptor was isolated from a woman in her forties or fifties with T-cell large granular lymphocyte leukemia. Some clones in this sample may be carry-over from other donors' samples. The sample comprised peripheral blood mononuclear cells. The gene calls are TRBV19 and TRBJ2-5; D uncertain. CDR3 amino acids: CASSIRETQYF. CDR3 DNA: TGTGCCAGTAGTATCCGAGAGACCCAGTACTTC.